This is a list of T cell receptor beta chains from one sample in a study of Ad26.COV2.S vaccination and SARS-CoV-2 variants. Profiled with immunoSEQ multiplex PCR; TCRdb holds only in-frame clones, not every one. This sample has under 550,000 clones; around 90% occur once, and the top ten carry 9.5% to 15%. The sample in question was peripheral blood, obtained in a trial of Ad26.COV2.S vaccine versus placebo. Receptors were obtained from a person between 18 and 60 years old who received the Ad26.COV2.S COVID-19 vaccine or a placebo. CDR3s include the opening cysteine and the closing phenylalanine or tryptophan. Each record gives: V gene, J gene, CDR3 length, CDR3 protein.

TRBV19	TRBJ2-5	15	CASSLTGQLQETQYF
TRBV29-1	TRBJ2-1	13	CSVEEVGNNEQFF
TRBV19	TRBJ2-7	14	CASSIVGNRGEQYF
TRBV29-1	TRBJ2-5	14	CSVARSGRQETQYF
TRBV6-2/TRBV6-3	TRBJ2-2	16	CASSYSGLAKYGELFF
TRBV18	TRBJ1-5	12	CASRGTDQPQHF
TRBV5-4	TRBJ1-1	15	CASSPPTGLNTEAFF
TRBV11-3	TRBJ2-5	15	CASSSGTGHIETQYF
TRBV19	TRBJ2-4	15	CASSIVTGTQNIQYF
TRBV13	TRBJ1-1	13	CASSSAVNTEAFF
TRBV6-5	TRBJ1-2	14	CASSYIQGQGGYTF
TRBV7-2	TRBJ2-7	18	CASSPRTGLAKRSYEQYF
TRBV7-9	TRBJ2-1	13	CASSLERRAEQFF
TRBV2	TRBJ2-7	15	CASSENSGRNHEQYF
TRBV9	TRBJ2-7	18	CASSARTGNHFVSYEQYF
TRBV29-1	TRBJ1-2	12	CSVLDTAYGYTF
TRBV4-1	TRBJ2-7	14	CASSQEIYSYEQYF
TRBV3-1/TRBV3-2	TRBJ2-7	13	CASSQPGIYEQYF
TRBV7-3	TRBJ2-3	16	CASSSHPSHGSNTQYF
TRBV7-9	TRBJ1-1	12	CASSRGTVEAFF
TRBV11-3	TRBJ2-3	16	CASSLNSGLYTDTQYF
TRBV25-1	TRBJ2-1	13	CATHRGSYNEQFF
TRBV7-9	TRBJ2-7	16	CASSAKTGRFFYEQYF
TRBV18	TRBJ2-7	15	CASSPGQGGLNEQYF
TRBV6-5	TRBJ2-5	14	CASSYSGQQETQYF
TRBV19	TRBJ1-3	13	CASGVNGGNTIYF
TRBV4-3	TRBJ2-7	14	CASSFDGTGAEQYF
TRBV18	TRBJ1-1	14	CASSHDQGYTEAFF
TRBV12-3/TRBV12-4	TRBJ1-3	13	CACSPSLGNTIYF
TRBV5-6	TRBJ2-1	14	CASSWGGEIHEQFF
TRBV3-1/TRBV3-2	TRBJ1-2	16	CASSQDLAGEDYGYTF